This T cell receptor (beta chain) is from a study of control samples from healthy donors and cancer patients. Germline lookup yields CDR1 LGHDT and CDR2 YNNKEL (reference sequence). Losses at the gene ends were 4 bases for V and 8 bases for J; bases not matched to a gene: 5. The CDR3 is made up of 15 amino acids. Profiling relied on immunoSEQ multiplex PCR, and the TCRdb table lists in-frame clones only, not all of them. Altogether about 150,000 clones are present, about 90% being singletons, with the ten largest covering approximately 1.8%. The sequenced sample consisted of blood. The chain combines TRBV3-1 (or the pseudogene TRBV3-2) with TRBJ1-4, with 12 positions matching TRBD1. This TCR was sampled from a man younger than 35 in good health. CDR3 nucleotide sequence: TGTGCCAGCAGCCCCCCCGGGACAGGGGGCGAAAAACTGTTTTTT. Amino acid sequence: CASSPPGTGGEKLFF.